This paragraph reports one TCR beta chain. The CDR3 has 17 amino acids. CDR1 is PRHDT and CDR2 is FYEKMQ in the germline V gene (reference sequence). J was trimmed by 2 bases and V by 0 bases; bases with no gene match: 8. Assay: immunoSEQ multiplex PCR; the TCRdb copy retains only in-frame clones and omits some. The sample has about 88,000 clones, about 90% seen once. This entry belongs to a study of T cell responses to AZD1222 COVID-19 vaccine. This TCR was recovered from an adult in good health. This rearrangement joins TRBV13 to TRBJ2-7, with TRBD2 identical over 9 bases. Specimen: peripheral blood, collected on day 0 of AZD1222 vaccination. The CDR3 nucleotides are TGTGCCAGCAGCTTAGGTATTCAGGAGCGGGAGGCCTACGAGCAGTACTTC. This sequence encodes CASSLGIQEREAYEQYF.